This TCR beta chain was recovered during a study of blood T cell repertoires in COVID-19. The overall study: Sites across the United States, Italy and Spain contributed samples from acute and convalescent COVID-19. The analysed material was cDNA or gDNA that came from T cells, B-cell-depleted T cells, or PBMCs.

The CDR3 is made up of 14 amino acids. Deletions cut 3 bases from V and 6 bases from J, with 14 bases between. The germline V gene encodes CDR1 LNHDA and CDR2 SQIVND (reference sequence). Study processing details: Amplified reference gene primers provided the basis for estimating nucleated cell counts. Using immunoSEQ multiplex PCR, the repertoire was profiled, and TCRdb retains in-frame clones only, with some absent. V and J calls and clone size come straight from that table; D and trimming were deduced from the DNA. This table holds roughly 230,000 clones, 89% found once. The TCR originated in a woman between 40 and 55 years old who had recovered from COVID-19. The rearrangement joins TRBV19 to TRBJ2-5; perhaps TRBD1 as D (5 bases). Sample: peripheral blood. CDR3 DNA sequence: TGTGCCAGTAGTATGATTCTTTCAGGGAAGACCCAGTACTTC. Its protein product is CASSMILSGKTQYF.